This T cell receptor (beta chain) was recovered during a study of regulatory T cells in long-lasting Graves disease. The sample's time point: persistent/refractory GD, antithyroid drugs over 5 years with positive TRAb. Construction of the TCR library relied on RNA isolated from PBMCs. V lost 3 bases and J lost 6, with 11 bases in between. The germline CDR1 and CDR2 sequences are SNHLY and FYNNEI. The CDR3 sequence is 13 residues long. This clonotype was observed at least ten times. Both iRepertoire HTBI primers and Arm-PCR of CDR3 regions were used to build the TCR beta libraries. TCRdb reprocessed the multiplex PCR reads with MiXCR, giving one entry per CDR3 protein. Of about 660,000 distinct CDR3 sequences listed, about 30% are singletons.

This clonotype was obtained from a female donor with Graves disease. This sample comprised peripheral blood mononuclear cells (PBMCs), obtained when the disease was refractory, from a patient treated with antithyroid drugs. The rearrangement uses TRBV2 and TRBJ1-1, with a weak D call TRBD1 (5 bases). The CDR3 nucleotides are TGTGCCAGCAGTGATCAGGGAATCGCTGAAGCTTTCTTT. It is translated as CASSDQGIAEAFF.